Following are 3 T cell receptor beta chains from one sample sequenced in a study of blood T cell repertoires in COVID-19. Clones were sequenced by immunoSEQ multiplex PCR, and TCRdb holds only the in-frame ones, with some missing. The sample consists of roughly 140,000 clones, 88% of them appearing once. The sequenced sample was peripheral blood. The receptors come from a man between 65 and 79 years old with acute or convalescent COVID-19.

This clone appeared a few times. V usage is TRBV6-5 and J usage is TRBJ2-7; 10 bases are shared with TRBD2. V gave up 7 bases and J gave up 5 bases; unmatched junction bases: 11. CDR1 and CDR2 (germline): MNHEY, SVGAGI. There are 15 residues in the CDR3. CDR3 nucleotides: TGTGCCAGCACTATTAATACCGGGACTAGCGACGAGCAGTACTTC. As protein: CASTINTGTSDEQYF.

The J gene is TRBJ2-2, the V gene TRBV10-2; 16 bases are a match to TRBD2. Trimming took 6 bases from V and 3 from J; bases not matched to a gene: 13. CDR1 WSHSY and CDR2 SAAADI come from the germline V gene. The CDR3 extends over 20 amino acids. In DNA, the CDR3 is TGCGCCAGCAGGAGGTTACCGGGACTAGCGGGAGGGCCGGACACCGGGGAGCTGTTTTTT. It encodes CASRRLPGLAGGPDTGELFF.

The rearrangement links TRBV28 to TRBJ1-6; D gene unclear. CDR3 length equals 13 residues. The V and J ends lost 4 bases and 10 bases respectively, with 11 bases between them. Germline V gene lookup returns CDR1 MDHEN and CDR2 SYDVKM. The CDR3 region has the DNA TGTGCCAGCAGTTCACCTTATAGCTCACCCCTCCACTTT. This sequence encodes CASSSPYSSPLHF. The full variable domain, rest sourced from reference TRBV28 and TRBJ1-6, is DVKVTQSSRYLVKRTGEKVFLECVQDMDHENMFWYRQDPGLGLRLIYFSYDVKMKEKGDIPEGYSVSREKKERFSLILESASTNQTSMYLCASSSPYSSPLHFGNGTRLTVT.